Following are 21 T cell receptor beta chains from one sample sequenced in a study of blood T cell repertoires in COVID-19. The data were produced by immunoSEQ multiplex PCR, yet TCRdb's version contains in-frame clones alone and is incomplete. The profile shows about 100,000 clones, 91% of them singletons. The sample consisted of peripheral blood. These TCRs come from a human donor in a cohort sampled during active COVID-19.

The chain combines TRBV7-9 with TRBJ2-1; tentative D call: TRBD2 (5 bases). Germline V CDR1 and CDR2: SEHNR, FQNEAQ (reference sequence). Deletions cut 4 bases from V and 7 bases from J, with 20 bases between. This CDR3 has 16 residues. CDR3 region: CASSYLRDWLQNEQFF. In DNA form, the CDR3 reads TGTGCCAGCAGCTACCTTCGGGATTGGTTACAAAATGAGCAGTTCTTC.

There are a few counts of this clone. DNA for the CDR3: TGTGCCAGTAGGGGACAGGCTTATGGCTACACCTTC. Translating gives CASRGQAYGYTF. V and J are TRBV19 and TRBJ1-2, with 8 bases aligning to TRBD1. J lost 5 bases, V lost 6 bases, and 2 bases had no gene match. The CDR3 consists of 12 residues. Germline V gene data show CDR1 as LNHDA and CDR2 as SQIVND (reference sequence).

The sample holds one count of this clone. The rearrangement joins TRBV2 to TRBJ2-5; D perhaps matches TRBD2 (5 bases). V lost 0 bases, J lost 5 bases, and 22 bases lay in between. Germline CDR1 reads SNHLY; CDR2 reads FYNNEI. This CDR3 comprises 18 residues. CDR3 DNA sequence: TGTGCCAGCAGTGAAGCTTCGCCCAGCTACTTAGCGCGGGAGACCCAGTACTTC. Translated, it gives CASSEASPSYLARETQYF.

The chain employs TRBV11-2 and TRBJ2-5; 7 bases match TRBD2. The germline V gene has CDR1 SGHAT and CDR2 FQNNGV. J gave up 5 bases and V 1 base, and 7 bases lay outside the gene matches. This CDR3 is built from 15 residues. CDR3 amino acids: CASSLAGRVWETQYF. CDR3 nucleotide sequence: TGTGCCAGCAGCTTAGCGGGGAGGGTATGGGAGACCCAGTACTTC. Complete variable domain (other parts from reference TRBV11-2 and TRBJ2-5): EAGVAQSPRYKIIEKRQSVAFWCNPISGHATLYWYQQILGQGPKLLIQFQNNGVVDDSQLPKDRFSAERLKGVDSTLKIQPAKLEDSAVYLCASSLAGRVWETQYFGPGTRLLVL.

The chain combines TRBV5-6 with TRBJ2-1; TRBD2 matches at 13 bases. The CDR3 has 16 amino acids. Trimming at V came to 2 bases and at J to 6 bases, leaving 5 bases not matched to a gene. The V gene's germline CDR1 is SGHDT and CDR2 YYEEEE. The CDR3 DNA reads as TGTGCCAGCAGCTTAGGACTAGCGGGAGTACCCAATGAGCAGTTCTTC. Translation gives CASSLGLAGVPNEQFF.

Only a few counts were recorded for this clone. The CDR3 nucleotides are TGTGCCAGCAGTTTAGCGGAGCCCTCCTACAATGAGCAGTTCTTC. Translation: CASSLAEPSYNEQFF. The chain carries TRBV27 and TRBJ2-1; D remains ambiguous. The CDR3 consists of 15 residues. The germline gives CDR1 MNHEY, CDR2 SMNVEV (reference sequence). V gave up 2 bases and J gave up 0 bases, with 8 bases separating them.

As regards this clone: The sample carries other DNA sequences with the same CDR3. The rearrangement joins TRBV6-5 to TRBJ2-1; D possibly corresponds to TRBD2 (6 bases). V shed 6 bases and J shed 0 bases, with 12 bases lying between them. CDR1 and CDR2 from the germline V gene are MNHEY and SVGAGI. The CDR3 covers 15 residues. CDR3 amino acids: CASSYSGSSYNEQFF. In nucleotides, the CDR3 is TGTGCCAGCAGCTATAGCGGTAGCTCCTACAATGAGCAGTTCTTC.

The chain uses TRBV7-2 and TRBJ1-4; 7 bases are a match to TRBD1. This CDR3 region has 15 residues. Germline loops: CDR1 SGHTA, CDR2 FQGNSA. V was clipped by 5 bases and J by 3 bases; unmatched bases: 6. CDR3 loop: CASSMNRGPNEKLFF. CDR3 coding DNA: TGTGCCAGCAGCATGAACAGGGGACCTAATGAAAAACTGTTTTTT.

This clone was seen a few times. This chain links TRBV10-3 with TRBJ2-3; TRBD2 aligns across 9 bases. J was trimmed by 3 bases and V by 2 bases; bases with no gene match: 12. Germline CDR1 reads ENHRY; CDR2 reads SYGVKD. CDR3 size: 18 residues. CDR3 DNA sequence: TGTGCCATCAGTGAGGTTGGCGGGGGGGCCGCGTTTACAGATACGCAGTATTTT. The encoded protein is CAISEVGGGAAFTDTQYF.

The count of this clone is one. The chain has TRBV3-1 (or the pseudogene TRBV3-2) and TRBJ1-5, with a possible D match to TRBD1 (5 bases). The V end was cut by 1 base, the J end by 2 bases, with 12 bases between. This CDR3 is 16 amino acids long. CDR1 and CDR2 from the germline V gene are LGHDT and YNNKEL (reference sequence). The CDR3 protein is CASSQGLPGGNQPQHF. The CDR3 coding sequence is TGTGCCAGCAGCCAAGGTTTACCGGGGGGCAATCAGCCCCAGCATTTT.

The J gene is TRBJ2-7, the V gene TRBV7-8, with TRBD2 matching over 7 bases. Unmatched junction bases numbered 5, after V lost 6 bases and J lost 3 bases. Germline-derived CDR1 and CDR2 are SGHVS and FQNEAQ. The CDR3 is 13 amino acids. The CDR3 DNA reads TGTGCCAGCAGTCCCGGCGGGAGCTACGAGCAGTACTTC. This sequence encodes CASSPGGSYEQYF.

In this sample, this clone turned up a few times. This chain links TRBV2 with TRBJ2-2, with 9 nucleotides matching TRBD1. CDR3 length equals 16 residues. J lost 5 bases, V lost 6 bases, and 10 bases had no gene match. The V gene's germline CDR1 is SNHLY and CDR2 FYNNEI. This CDR3 reads CASRSNTGGKTGELFF. In DNA form, the CDR3 reads TGTGCCAGCAGGAGTAACACAGGGGGCAAGACCGGGGAGCTGTTTTTT. The whole variable domain, remainder taken from reference TRBV2 and TRBJ2-2, is EPEVTQTPSHQVTQMGQEVILRCVPISNHLYFYWYRQILGQKVEFLVSFYNNEISEKSEIFDDQFSVERPDGSNFTLKIRSTKLEDSAMYFCASRSNTGGKTGELFFGEGSRLTVL.

The chain carries TRBV9 and TRBJ2-1; 12 bases agree with TRBD2. V lost 0 bases, J lost 7 bases, and 5 bases stayed unmatched. CDR3 length: 16 amino acids. Germline V lookup: CDR1 SGDLS, CDR2 YYNGEE. CDR3 in amino acids: CASSVETSGRWNEQFF. CDR3 DNA sequence: TGTGCCAGCAGCGTAGAGACTAGCGGGAGATGGAATGAGCAGTTCTTC.

The chain couples TRBV4-3 to TRBJ2-7, with 9 bases lining up with TRBD1. CDR1 is LGHNA, CDR2 YSLEER, per germline. CDR3 length: 15 residues. Unmatched junction bases numbered 7, after V lost 2 bases and J lost 5 bases. The CDR3 bases are TGCGCCAGCAGCCAAAAGAGGGACAGGGTCCACGAGCAGTACTTC. This sequence encodes CASSQKRDRVHEQYF.

The chain recombines TRBV7-2 with TRBJ2-5, with a possible D match to TRBD1 (6 bases). The CDR3 contains 14 residues. Germline V lookup: CDR1 SGHTA, CDR2 FQGNSA. V lost 4 bases, J lost 7 bases, and 16 bases lay in between. The CDR3 region is CASSSQQGRATQYF. Here the CDR3 DNA reads TGTGCCAGCAGCTCCCAACAGGGAAGGGCGACCCAGTACTTC.

This clone was counted a single time. This chain links TRBV6-5 with TRBJ1-1; TRBD1 aligns across 7 bases. This CDR3 comprises 14 residues. Germline assignment: CDR1 MNHEY and CDR2 SVGAGI. With V trimmed by 5 bases and J by 1 base, 4 bases remained unmatched. The CDR3 here is CASSPSGGNTEAFF. CDR3 nucleotide sequence: TGTGCCAGCAGTCCCTCAGGGGGGAACACTGAAGCTTTCTTT.

This sequence joins TRBV27 and TRBJ2-2; 8 bases fit TRBD2. Germline loops: CDR1 MNHEY, CDR2 SMNVEV (reference sequence). Losses at the gene ends were 5 bases for V and 4 bases for J; bases not matched to a gene: 6. This CDR3 is built from 15 residues. The CDR3 coding sequence is TGTGCCAGCAGTATTCAGCGGGGGATCACCGGGGAGCTGTTTTTT. Protein sequence: CASSIQRGITGELFF.

In this sample, this clone turned up once. V usage is TRBV6-2 or TRBV6-3 and J usage is TRBJ2-3; the match to TRBD2 covers 7 bases. The germline gives CDR1 MNHEY, CDR2 SVGEGT. This CDR3 contains 14 residues. V gave up 2 bases and J gave up 2 bases; unmatched junction bases: 1. The CDR3 region has the DNA TGTGCCAGCAGTTACGGGAGGGCCACAGATACGCAGTATTTT. Its protein is CASSYGRATDTQYF.

The rearrangement links TRBV11-2 to TRBJ1-4; 10 bases map to TRBD1. CDR1 and CDR2 from the germline V gene are SGHAT and FQNNGV. J lost 6 bases, V lost 4 bases, and 5 bases had no gene match. The CDR3 covers 15 residues. CDR3 nucleotide sequence: TGTGCCAGCAGCTCATCCGGGACAGGGGATGAAAAACTGTTTTTT. This translates into CASSSSGTGDEKLFF.

The CDR3 DNA reads as TGTGCCAGCAGTTACGGGACAGGGGTGGACGAGCAGTACTTC. It codes for CASSYGTGVDEQYF. The chain joins TRBV6-5 to TRBJ2-7, with 10 bases aligning to TRBD1. This CDR3 has 14 amino acids. Germline CDR1 and CDR2: MNHEY and SVGAGI. With V trimmed by 2 bases and J by 5 bases, 3 bases remained unmatched.

The chain recombines TRBV24-1 with TRBJ2-1; 7 positions agree with TRBD2. Germline trimming cut 5 bases from V and 6 bases from J; bases unmatched to any gene: 6. The germline CDR1 and CDR2 sequences are KGHDR and SFDVKD. The CDR3 sequence is 14 residues long. The CDR3 region is CATSGGGRSNEQFF. CDR3 bases: TGTGCCACCAGTGGGGGGGGACGGAGCAATGAGCAGTTCTTC.